This entry features one T cell receptor beta chain sequence. The sample originates from a study of blood T cell repertoires in COVID-19. The CDR3 spans 13 residues. From germline, CDR1 is SGHTA and CDR2 FQGTGA. V lost 6 bases and J 0 bases, leaving 8 bases between the germline ends. Seattle-derived patients entered the study during active infection and were followed longitudinally. In the source study's methods: Researchers report that nucleated cell counts were estimated from reference gene primer amplification. The assay was immunoSEQ multiplex PCR, and TCRdb's table has in-frame clones only and misses some. V and J calls and clone size are those listed in that table; D and trimming were worked out from the DNA. The sample lists 200,000 to 250,000 clones; roughly 82% were seen once.

The rearrangement links TRBV7-3 to TRBJ1-1; D not resolved. This sequence originates from a woman of 80 years or more with COVID-19, enrolled during active disease. The sequenced material came from peripheral blood. The CDR3 DNA sequence: TGTGCCAGCAGTCTCACGGTGAACACTGAAGCTTTCTTT. Amino acids: CASSLTVNTEAFF.